This T cell receptor beta chain was identified in a study of molecular identifiers for immune sequencing clone quantification. Findings and caveats of the study: Over 98% of effector molecules, but under 1% in naive cells, were held by clones with more than 20 RNA copies.

Previously described methods and listed TCR primers were employed for the bulk TCR libraries. TCRdb reanalysed the PCR reads using MiXCR and keeps one entry per CDR3 protein. The data show approximately 35,000 distinct CDR3 sequences, about a fifth seen once. Concerning this clonotype: The antigen remains unidentified. A much larger clone differs by one base, so this may be a read error.

V lost 6 bases and J 3 bases, leaving 12 bases between the germline ends. CDR3 length equals 13 residues. Germline V CDR1 and CDR2: MDHEN, SYDVKM. The J gene is TRBJ2-7, the V gene TRBV28; D possibly corresponds to TRBD1 (5 bases). The TCR was taken from a human donor in good health. Some libraries in this study had Jurkat cell RNA spiked in. The sequencing input was naive CD8+ T cells from blood, with Jurkat cell RNA spiked in. The subset here: FACS-sorted CD8+CD4-CCR7+CD45RA+ naive T cells. The CDR3 region is CASSSWGCYEQYF. CDR3 DNA sequence: TGTGCCAGCAGCTCCTGGGGCTGCTACGAGCAGTACTTC.